This section outlines one T cell receptor (beta chain) sequence together with its context. In a library made to pick up alpha chains, this beta chain is a stray read with a size that means little. V lost 6 bases and J 7 bases, leaving 10 bases between the germline ends. Germline-derived CDR1 and CDR2 are ENHRY and SYGVKD. This CDR3 comprises 12 residues. This specimen comes from a study of spatial heterogeneity in lung cancer. Study-level background: As counted in raw reads, each unique TCR and UMI combination appeared more than ten times on average.

Every TCR cDNA molecule bore a unique molecular identifier. TCRdb used MiXCR to reprocess the 5' RACE reads, holding one entry per CDR3 protein. The profile shows 1,000 or so distinct CDR3 sequences, 44% of them singletons. The time point: blood at routine non-recurrence follow-up after resection. Unsorted tumor, nontumor lung tissue or cryopreserved PBMC supplied the whole RNA. J is TRBJ2-1 and V is TRBV10-3; tentative D call: TRBD1 (5 bases). Specimen: PBMCs, collected at follow-up. This TCR derives from a female donor with early-stage non-small cell lung cancer. The CDR3 loop is CAISLGLNEQFF. The DNA for the CDR3 is TGTGCCATCAGCCTGGGGCTGAATGAGCAGTTCTTC.